What follows describes a single TCR beta chain. The data originate from a study of blood T cell repertoires in COVID-19. Repertoires were generated with immunoSEQ multiplex PCR, while TCRdb's copy carries only in-frame clones and drops some. The table records 250,000 to 400,000 clones, around 89% of them present only once. Recruited during active infection, patients (from Seattle) were subsequently followed longitudinally. The sample comprised peripheral blood. This sequence originates from a woman in her 30s with COVID-19, enrolled during active disease.

CDR3: CASSLGWQGPNEQFF. CDR3 bases: TGCGCCAGCAGCTTGGGTTGGCAGGGTCCCAATGAGCAGTTCTTC. This sequence joins TRBV5-1 and TRBJ2-1, with D maybe TRBD1 (5 bases). CDR1 and CDR2 from the germline V gene are SGHRS and YFSETQ. V lost 0 bases and J 6 bases, leaving 13 bases between the germline ends. This CDR3 is built from 15 residues.